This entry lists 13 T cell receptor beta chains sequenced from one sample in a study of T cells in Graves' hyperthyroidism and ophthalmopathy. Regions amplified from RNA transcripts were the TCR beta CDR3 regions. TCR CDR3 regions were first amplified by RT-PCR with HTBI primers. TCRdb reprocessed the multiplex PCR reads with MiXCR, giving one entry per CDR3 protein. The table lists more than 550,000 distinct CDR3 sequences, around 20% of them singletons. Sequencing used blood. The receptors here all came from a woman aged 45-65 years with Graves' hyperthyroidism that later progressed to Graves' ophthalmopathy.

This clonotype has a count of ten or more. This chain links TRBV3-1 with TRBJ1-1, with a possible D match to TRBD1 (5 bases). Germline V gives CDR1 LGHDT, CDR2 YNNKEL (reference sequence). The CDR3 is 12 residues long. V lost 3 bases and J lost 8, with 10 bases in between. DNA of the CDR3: TGTGCCAGCAGCCACGGGACTGTCGAAGCTTTCTTT. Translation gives CASSHGTVEAFF.

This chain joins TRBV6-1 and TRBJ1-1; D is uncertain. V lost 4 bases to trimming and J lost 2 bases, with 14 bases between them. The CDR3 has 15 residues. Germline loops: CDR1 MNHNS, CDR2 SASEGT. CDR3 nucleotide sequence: TGTGCCAGCAGTGCGATGCCGGGCACCAACACTGAAGCTTTCTTT. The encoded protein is CASSAMPGTNTEAFF.

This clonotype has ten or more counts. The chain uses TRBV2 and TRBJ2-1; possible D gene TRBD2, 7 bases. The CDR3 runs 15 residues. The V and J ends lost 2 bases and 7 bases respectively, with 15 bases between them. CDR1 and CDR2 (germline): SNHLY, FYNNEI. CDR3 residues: CASSEMGGLTNEQFF. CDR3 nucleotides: TGTGCCAGCAGTGAAATGGGGGGGCTTACAAATGAGCAGTTCTTC.

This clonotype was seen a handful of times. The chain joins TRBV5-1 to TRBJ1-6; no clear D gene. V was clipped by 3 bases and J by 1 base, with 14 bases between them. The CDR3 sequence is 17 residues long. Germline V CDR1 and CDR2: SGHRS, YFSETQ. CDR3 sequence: CASSSDTAISYNSPLHF. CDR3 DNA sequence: TGCGCCAGCAGCTCGGATACAGCCATTTCCTATAATTCACCCCTCCACTTT.

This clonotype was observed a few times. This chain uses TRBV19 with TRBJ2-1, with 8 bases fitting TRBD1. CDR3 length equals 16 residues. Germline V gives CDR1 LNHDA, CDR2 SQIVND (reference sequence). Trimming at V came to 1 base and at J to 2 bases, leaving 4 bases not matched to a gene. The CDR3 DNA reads TGTGCCAGTAGTATAGGGACAGGGCCGACCTACAATGAGCAGTTCTTC. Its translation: CASSIGTGPTYNEQFF.

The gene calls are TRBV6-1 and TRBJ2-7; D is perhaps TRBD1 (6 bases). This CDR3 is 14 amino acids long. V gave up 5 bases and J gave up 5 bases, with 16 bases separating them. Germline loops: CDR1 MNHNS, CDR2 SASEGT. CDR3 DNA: TGTGCCAGCAGTCTAGAATTACAGGGAGACGAGCAGTACTTC. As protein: CASSLELQGDEQYF.

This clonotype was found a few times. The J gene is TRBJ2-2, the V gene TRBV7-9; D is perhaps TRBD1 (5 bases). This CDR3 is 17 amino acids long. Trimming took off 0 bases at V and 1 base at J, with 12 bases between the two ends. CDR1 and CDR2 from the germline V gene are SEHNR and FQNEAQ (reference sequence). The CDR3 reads CASSLAERQRNTGELFF. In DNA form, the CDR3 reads TGTGCCAGCAGCTTAGCGGAGAGACAGCGGAACACCGGGGAGCTGTTTTTT. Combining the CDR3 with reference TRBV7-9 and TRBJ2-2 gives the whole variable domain DTGVSQNPRHKITKRGQNVTFRCDPISEHNRLYWYRQTLGQGPEFLTYFQNEAQLEKSRLLSDRFSAERPKGSFSTLEIQRTEQGDSAMYLCASSLAERQRNTGELFFGEGSRLTVL.

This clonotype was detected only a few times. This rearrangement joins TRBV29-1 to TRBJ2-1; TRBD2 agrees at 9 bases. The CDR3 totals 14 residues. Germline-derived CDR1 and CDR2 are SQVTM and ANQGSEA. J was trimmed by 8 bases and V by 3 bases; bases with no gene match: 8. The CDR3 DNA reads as TGCAGCGTTGAGGGGCGGGGGGGTAGATATGAGCAGTTCTTC. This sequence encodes CSVEGRGGRYEQFF.

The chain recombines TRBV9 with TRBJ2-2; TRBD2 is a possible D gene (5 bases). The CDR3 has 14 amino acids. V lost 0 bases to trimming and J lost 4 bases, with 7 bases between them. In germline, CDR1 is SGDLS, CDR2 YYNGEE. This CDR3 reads CASSVVDFTGELFF. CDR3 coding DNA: TGTGCCAGCAGCGTAGTGGACTTCACCGGGGAGCTGTTTTTT.

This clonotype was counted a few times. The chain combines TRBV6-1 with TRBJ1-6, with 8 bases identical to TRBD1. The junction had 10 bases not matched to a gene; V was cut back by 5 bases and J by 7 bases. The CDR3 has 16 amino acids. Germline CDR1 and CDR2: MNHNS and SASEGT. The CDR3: CASSRDGQGGNSPLHF. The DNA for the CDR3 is TGTGCCAGCAGTCGGGATGGACAGGGAGGAAATTCACCCCTCCACTTT.

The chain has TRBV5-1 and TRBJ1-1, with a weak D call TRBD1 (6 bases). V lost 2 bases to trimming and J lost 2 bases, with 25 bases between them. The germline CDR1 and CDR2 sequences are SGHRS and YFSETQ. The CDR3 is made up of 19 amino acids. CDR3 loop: CASSLALQGTRVKNTEAFF. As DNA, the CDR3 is TGCGCCAGCAGCTTAGCGCTGCAAGGGACAAGGGTGAAAAACACTGAAGCTTTCTTT.

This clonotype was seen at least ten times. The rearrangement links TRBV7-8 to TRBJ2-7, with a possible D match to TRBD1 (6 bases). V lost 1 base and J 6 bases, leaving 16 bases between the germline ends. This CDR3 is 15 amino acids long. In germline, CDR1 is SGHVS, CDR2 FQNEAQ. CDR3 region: CASSLVYRDRGEQYF. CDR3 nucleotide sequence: TGTGCCAGCAGCTTAGTCTACAGGGATCGGGGCGAGCAGTACTTC.

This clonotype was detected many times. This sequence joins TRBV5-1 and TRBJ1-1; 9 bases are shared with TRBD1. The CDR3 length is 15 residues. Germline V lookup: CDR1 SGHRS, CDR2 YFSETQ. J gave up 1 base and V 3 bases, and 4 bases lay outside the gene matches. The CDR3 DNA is TGCGCCAGCAGCTCCCCGGGACAGGGGAACACTGAAGCTTTCTTT. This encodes CASSSPGQGNTEAFF.